The clone carrying this T cell receptor beta chain was found once. CDR3 length: 16 residues. The V and J ends lost 2 bases and 8 bases respectively, with 18 bases between them. From germline, CDR1 is ENHRY and CDR2 SYGVKD. The data originate from a study of control samples from healthy donors and cancer patients. Method: immunoSEQ multiplex PCR; TCRdb's copy keeps in-frame clones and lacks some. The table lists 100,000 to 150,000 clones, around nine tenths of them singletons, with 12% in the top ten. V is TRBV10-3 and J is TRBJ1-4; D possibly corresponds to TRBD1 (6 bases). The origin of this receptor is a man aged 25-45 years in good health. The source material was blood. The CDR3 nucleotides read TGTGCCATCAGTGAGGGTCCCGGGACGGGACAAGAAAAACTGTTTTTT. Translated, it gives CAISEGPGTGQEKLFF.